A single sample is the source of the 7 T cell receptor beta chains below, sequenced in a study of blood T cells in healthy people across ages. A second PCR of roughly 6 to 12 cycles used a sample-barcoded 5' primer and a J-beta primer mix. From the 5' RACE reads, TCRdb called clonotypes with MiXCR, one entry per CDR3 protein. The sample records 1.5 million to 2 million distinct CDR3 sequences, about 32% being singletons. The sequencing sample was made of blood. The receptor set was obtained from a woman in her thirties in good health.

The genes are TRBV20-1 and TRBJ2-5, with 7 bases lining up with TRBD2. Unmatched junction bases numbered 7, after V lost 0 bases and J lost 3 bases. This CDR3 region has 15 residues. The germline V gene encodes CDR1 DFQATT and CDR2 SNEGSKA (reference sequence). This chain's CDR3 is CSARDGSAGEETQYF. The CDR3 region has the DNA TGCAGTGCTAGAGATGGCAGCGCGGGAGAAGAGACCCAGTACTTC.

This chain joins TRBV5-1 and TRBJ2-7; TRBD2 matches at 10 bases. V gave up 2 bases and J gave up 0 bases; unmatched junction bases: 2. The CDR3 has 15 amino acids. The germline V gene encodes CDR1 SGHRS and CDR2 YFSETQ. The CDR3 nucleotides are TGCGCCAGCAGCTTAACTAGCGGGATCTCCTACGAGCAGTACTTC. It yields the protein CASSLTSGISYEQYF.

The rearrangement uses TRBV28 and TRBJ1-1; no clear D. Trimming took 5 bases from V and 5 from J, leaving 15 bases between them. The germline V gene has CDR1 MDHEN and CDR2 SYDVKM. This CDR3 region has 14 residues. This chain's CDR3 is CASSPISSRTEAFF. For the CDR3, the DNA is TGTGCCAGCAGTCCTATCTCCTCCCGGACTGAAGCTTTCTTT.

CDR3 sequence reads: CASSPEANARNEQYF. DNA for the CDR3: TGCGCCAGCAGCCCCGAAGCCAACGCTAGGAACGAGCAGTACTTC. This rearrangement joins TRBV4-1 to TRBJ2-7; D gene uncertain. V gave up 4 bases and J gave up 5 bases, with 18 bases separating them. Germline CDR1 reads MGHRA; CDR2 reads YSYEKL. This CDR3 has 15 residues.

A note on this clonotype: A read error may explain this, as a much larger clone is one base away. The chain joins TRBV29-1 to TRBJ2-1, with D perhaps matching TRBD1 (6 bases). CDR1 and CDR2 from the germline V gene are SQVTM and ANQGSEA. The CDR3 runs 12 residues. Written as DNA, the CDR3 is TGCAGCGTTCTACAGGGCAACAATGGGCAGTTCTTC. It translates to CSVLQGNNGQFF.

V usage is TRBV5-1 and J usage is TRBJ1-1; 9 nucleotides agree with TRBD1. V was clipped by 2 bases and J by 7 bases; unmatched bases: 12. CDR3 length equals 16 residues. CDR1 is SGHRS and CDR2 is YFSETQ in the germline V gene. CDR3 sequence: CASSFGGTGGKVEAFF. The CDR3 DNA is TGCGCCAGCAGCTTCGGGGGAACAGGGGGCAAAGTTGAAGCTTTCTTT.

The V gene is TRBV3-1, the J gene TRBJ2-3; TRBD2 matches 7 bases. Looked up from germline, CDR1 is LGHDT and CDR2 is YNNKEL (reference sequence). The V gene end was trimmed by 4 bases and the J gene end by 2 bases; junction bases not matched to a gene: 9. This CDR3 is built from 16 residues. CDR3 residues: CASSPHPGRTTDTQYF. The CDR3 nucleotides read TGTGCCAGCAGCCCCCACCCCGGGAGGACCACAGATACGCAGTATTTT.